The 25 T cell receptor beta chains presented below share a single source sample, sequenced in a study of siplizumab effects on memory and regulatory T cells. Profiling relied on immunoSEQ multiplex PCR, and the TCRdb table lists in-frame clones only, not all of them. The sample consists of tens of thousands of clones, under 95% of them appearing once. Sample: CD8+ T cells sorted from blood. All receptors derive from a human donor in good health.

The J gene is TRBJ1-5, the V gene TRBV12-1; the listed D gene, TRBD1, was not tested against the DNA. TRBV12-1 corresponds to a pseudogene. The CDR3 totals 22 residues. The CDR3 DNA is TGTGCCAGCAGCTTACGACGACCGGGACAGGGGGCAGTTGATATTAGCAATCAGCCCCAGCATTTT. Translation gives CASSLRRPGQGAVDISNQPQHF.

This chain connects TRBV7-2 to TRBJ2-7; tentative D call: TRBD2 (6 bases). The V gene lost 6 bases and the J gene lost 3 bases, with 15 bases spanning the gap. Germline V gene lookup returns CDR1 SGHTA and CDR2 FQGNSA. The CDR3 sequence is 14 residues long. This CDR3 reads CASSIPGLGYEQYF. CDR3 nucleotides: TGTGCCAGCAGTATACCGGGACTGGGCTACGAGCAGTACTTC.

V and J are TRBV5-1 and TRBJ1-6; D remains unclear. V was cut by 4 bases and J by 9 bases, with 17 bases left in between. Germline CDR1 reads SGHRS; CDR2 reads YFSETQ. The CDR3 spans 15 residues. Written as DNA, the CDR3 is TGCGCCAGCAGCCCTATGCCGGGTTATGCTTCACCCCTCCACTTT. It yields the protein CASSPMPGYASPLHF.

V is TRBV27 and J is TRBJ2-6, with a possible D match to TRBD1 (5 bases). In germline, CDR1 is MNHEY, CDR2 SMNVEV (reference sequence). CDR3 size: 15 residues. V lost 5 bases and J lost 0, with 8 bases in between. CDR3 sequence reads: CASSPQGSGANVLTF. CDR3 bases: TGTGCCAGCAGTCCCCAGGGCTCTGGGGCCAACGTCCTGACTTTC.

The chain combines TRBV9 with TRBJ1-1; 8 bases are shared with TRBD1. V was pared by 3 bases and J by 3 bases, with 13 bases of the junction left unmatched. CDR3 length: 17 residues. Looked up from germline, CDR1 is SGDLS and CDR2 is YYNGEE. CDR3 coding DNA: TGTGCCAGCAGCGCTGATCCTCAGGGGGCGCTTGACACTGAAGCTTTCTTT. As protein: CASSADPQGALDTEAFF. Drawing the rest from reference TRBV9 and TRBJ1-1, the complete variable domain is DSGVTQTPKHLITATGQRVTLRCSPRSGDLSVYWYQQSLDQGLQFLIQYYNGEERAKGNILERFSAQQFPDLHSELNLSSLELGDSALYFCASSADPQGALDTEAFFGQGTRLTVV.

V is TRBV5-6 and J is TRBJ2-7; D ambiguous. V gave up 2 bases and J gave up 3 bases, with 0 bases separating them. This CDR3 has 10 amino acids. CDR1 SGHDT and CDR2 YYEEEE come from the germline V gene. For the CDR3, the DNA is TGTGCCAGCAGCTTCTACGAGCAGTACTTC. Its protein is CASSFYEQYF.

The chain is built from TRBV7-9 and TRBJ2-7; no firm D call. The V gene lost 5 bases and the J gene lost 3 bases, with 14 bases spanning the gap. This CDR3 has 14 amino acids. In germline, CDR1 is SEHNR, CDR2 FQNEAQ (reference sequence). In DNA form, the CDR3 reads TGTGCCAGCAGCCCCGACTCGGTAGACTACGAGCAGTACTTC. As protein: CASSPDSVDYEQYF.

The chain uses TRBV19 and TRBJ2-5, with D unclear. Germline assignment: CDR1 LNHDA and CDR2 SQIVND (reference sequence). The V end lost 9 bases, the J end lost 9 bases, and 5 bases lay between the germline ends. This CDR3 is 8 amino acids long. CDR3 residues: CARAPQYF. In nucleotides, the CDR3 is TGTGCCAGAGCCCCCCAGTACTTC.

V is TRBV5-1 and J is TRBJ1-6; TRBD1 aligns across 9 bases. This CDR3 region has 14 residues. Losses at the gene ends were 4 bases for V and 7 bases for J; bases not matched to a gene: 3. Germline V gene lookup returns CDR1 SGHRS and CDR2 YFSETQ. DNA for the CDR3: TGCGCCAGCAGCCCCACAGGGGGCAATTCACCCCTCCACTTT. It encodes CASSPTGGNSPLHF.

The gene calls are TRBV27 and TRBJ1-4; 10 nucleotides align to TRBD1. CDR1 MNHEY and CDR2 SMNVEV come from the germline V gene (reference sequence). This CDR3 contains 16 residues. The V gene end was trimmed by 3 bases and the J gene end by 2 bases; junction bases not matched to a gene: 3. CDR3 in DNA: TGTGCCAGCAGTTTCGGACAGGGGGGCACTAATGAAAAACTGTTTTTT. Translated, it gives CASSFGQGGTNEKLFF. Full variable domain (rest looked up from reference TRBV27 and TRBJ1-4): EAQVTQNPRYLITVTGKKLTVTCSQNMNHEYMSWYRQDPGLGLRQIYYSMNVEVTDKGDVPEGYKVSRKEKRNFPLILESPSPNQTSLYFCASSFGQGGTNEKLFFGSGTQLSVL.

This rearrangement joins TRBV4-1 to TRBJ2-7; the match to TRBD2 covers 7 bases. Trimming at V came to 0 bases and at J to 1 base, leaving 6 bases not matched to a gene. This CDR3 region has 16 residues. Germline V gene data show CDR1 as MGHRA and CDR2 as YSYEKL. The CDR3 loop reads CASSQEGLAASYEQYF. The CDR3 DNA sequence: TGCGCCAGCAGCCAAGAAGGGCTAGCGGCGTCCTACGAGCAGTACTTC.

The chain recombines TRBV9 with TRBJ1-2; 9 nucleotides agree with TRBD1. From germline, CDR1 is SGDLS and CDR2 YYNGEE. The ends lost 4 bases at V and 3 bases at J; junction bases unmatched: 7. The CDR3 is 15 residues long. The CDR3 DNA reads as TGTGCCAGCAGCAAGAGGACAGGGGAGGACTATGGCTACACCTTC. As protein: CASSKRTGEDYGYTF.

In its sample, this clone is medium-sized (0.01 to 0.1%). The CDR3 nucleotides read TGTGCCAGTAGTATAGTAGCCGGGACTCTCTATGGCTACACCTTC. Translation gives CASSIVAGTLYGYTF. This sequence joins TRBV19 and TRBJ1-2; D might be TRBD1 (5 bases). Trimming removed 1 base from V and 4 bases from J, with 13 bases in between. The CDR3 spans 15 residues. Germline V gene sequence: CDR1 LNHDA, CDR2 SQIVND (reference sequence).

The chain employs TRBV9 and TRBJ2-5; 8 nucleotides match TRBD1. Germline trimming cut 4 bases from V and 5 bases from J; bases unmatched to any gene: 16. The CDR3 has 17 residues. CDR1 is SGDLS, CDR2 YYNGEE, per germline. CDR3 coding DNA: TGTGCCAGCAGCTCCCTATCCGGGACAGGCGGAAGGGAGACCCAGTACTTC. Its protein is CASSSLSGTGGRETQYF.

The V gene is TRBV4-1, the J gene TRBJ1-1; D possibly corresponds to TRBD1 (5 bases). The germline V gene has CDR1 MGHRA and CDR2 YSYEKL. CDR3 size: 14 residues. Trimming stripped 3 bases from V and 5 bases from J, with 13 bases between. CDR3 bases: TGCGCCAGCAGCCAGGTGGGGGGTGGGACTGAAGCTTTCTTT. This gives the protein CASSQVGGGTEAFF.

This chain uses TRBV7-9 with TRBJ2-1; maybe TRBD1 (5 bases). Trimming took off 5 bases at V and 3 bases at J, with 11 bases between the two ends. Germline V gene lookup returns CDR1 SEHNR and CDR2 FQNEAQ (reference sequence). The CDR3 is 14 amino acids. CDR3 in DNA: TGTGCCAGCAGCCTACCAGACAGCTACAATGAGCAGTTCTTC. Translation: CASSLPDSYNEQFF.

This CDR3 reads CASSVGGDSLGFNSPLHF. The CDR3 DNA is TGTGCCAGCAGCGTAGGGGGGGACAGCCTGGGCTTTAATTCACCCCTCCACTTT. V usage is TRBV9 and J usage is TRBJ1-6; TRBD1 agrees at 7 bases. Germline-derived CDR1 and CDR2 are SGDLS and YYNGEE. CDR3 length equals 18 residues. V shed 0 bases and J 6 bases; nucleotides not matched to a gene: 12.

The CDR3: CASSQNYGYTF. CDR3 DNA: TGCGCCAGCAGCCAGAACTATGGCTACACCTTC. This chain joins TRBV4-1 and TRBJ1-2; D is unclear. The CDR3 spans 11 residues. The V end was cut by 3 bases, the J end by 2 bases, with 1 base between. Germline V lookup: CDR1 MGHRA, CDR2 YSYEKL.

The J gene is TRBJ1-1, the V gene TRBV15, with a possible D match to TRBD1 (5 bases). The CDR3 is made up of 15 amino acids. The germline V gene encodes CDR1 LNHNV and CDR2 YYDKDF (reference sequence). V was pared by 0 bases and J by 5 bases, with 13 bases between. The DNA for the CDR3 is TGTGCCACCAGCAGAGATTTTAGGGGAGGGACTGAAGCTTTCTTT. This sequence encodes CATSRDFRGGTEAFF.

The chain combines TRBV7-2 with TRBJ2-5; the D is unclear. This CDR3 contains 14 residues. The germline gives CDR1 SGHTA, CDR2 FQGNSA. Deletions cut 1 base from V and 5 bases from J, with 11 bases between. DNA of the CDR3: TGTGCCAGCAGCTTAGGGGGAACCCACGAGACCCAGTACTTC. Residues: CASSLGGTHETQYF.

The V and J genes are TRBV5-4 and TRBJ2-1; TRBD1 is a possible D gene (5 bases). V lost 2 bases and J 5 bases, leaving 11 bases between the germline ends. CDR3 length equals 14 residues. In germline, CDR1 is SGHNT, CDR2 YYREEE (reference sequence). The CDR3 nucleotides read TGTGCCAGCAGCTTAAGGGGCGCGGACAATGAGCAGTTCTTC. This translates into CASSLRGADNEQFF. Full variable domain (rest looked up from reference TRBV5-4 and TRBJ2-1): ETGVTQSPTHLIKTRGQQVTLRCSSQSGHNTVSWYQQALGQGPQFIFQYYREEENGRGNFPPRFSGLQFPNYSSELNVNALELDDSALYLCASSLRGADNEQFFGPGTRLTVL.

This clone was found once. J is TRBJ2-1 and V is TRBV9, with TRBD2 as a possible D gene (6 bases). Trimming took off 3 bases at V and 0 bases at J, with 7 bases between the two ends. Germline-derived CDR1 and CDR2 are SGDLS and YYNGEE. The CDR3 extends over 14 amino acids. The CDR3: CASSAGGSYNEQFF. The CDR3 DNA sequence: TGTGCCAGCAGCGCCGGGGGCTCCTACAATGAGCAGTTCTTC.

V and J are TRBV9 and TRBJ2-5, with 9 bases matching TRBD1. The CDR3 has 14 amino acids. Germline V gene lookup returns CDR1 SGDLS and CDR2 YYNGEE. V was pared by 3 bases and J by 5 bases, with 5 bases of the junction left unmatched. This CDR3 reads CASSERDRVETQYF. The DNA for the CDR3 is TGTGCCAGCAGCGAGCGGGACAGGGTTGAGACCCAGTACTTC. Full variable domain (outside the CDR3, taken from reference TRBV9 and TRBJ2-5): DSGVTQTPKHLITATGQRVTLRCSPRSGDLSVYWYQQSLDQGLQFLIQYYNGEERAKGNILERFSAQQFPDLHSELNLSSLELGDSALYFCASSERDRVETQYFGPGTRLLVL.

The gene calls are TRBV6-1 and TRBJ2-7; 10 bases are a match to TRBD1. The CDR3 totals 13 residues. In germline, CDR1 is MNHNS, CDR2 SASEGT. J lost 6 bases, V lost 6 bases, and 5 bases had no gene match. CDR3 in DNA: TGTGCCAGCAGAGGGACAGGGGTAATCGAGCAGTACTTC. Residues: CASRGTGVIEQYF.

The count of this clone is one. The J gene is TRBJ2-2, the V gene TRBV4-1, with 11 bases lining up with TRBD2. The CDR3 sequence is 16 residues long. After removal of 0 bases from V and 4 bases from J, the junction contained 1 base not matched to a gene. The germline CDR1 and CDR2 sequences are MGHRA and YSYEKL. The CDR3 DNA is TGCGCCAGCAGCCAAGATAGCGGGAGGGCCACCGGGGAGCTGTTTTTT. Amino acid sequence: CASSQDSGRATGELFF.